The clone carrying this T cell receptor (beta chain) was seen only once. As for treatment: randomized to nivolumab then ipilimumab (arm A) or the reverse (arm B). CDR3 length: 15 residues. In germline, CDR1 is SGHRS, CDR2 YFSETQ. Trimming at V came to 0 bases and at J to 2 bases, leaving 2 bases not matched to a gene. The method was immunoSEQ multiplex PCR; TCRdb's version includes in-frame clones alone and lacks a portion of them. Of 40,000 or so clones listed, about nine tenths are singletons. This sample stems from a study of sequential checkpoint blockade in melanoma. Study-level information: Patients were randomized 1:1 to nivolumab-then-ipilimumab or ipilimumab-then-nivolumab first-line.

V is TRBV5-1 and J is TRBJ2-1, with TRBD2 identical over 7 bases. The specimen comprised CD8+ T cells sorted from blood (inferred from file names), sampled from a patient given nivolumab and ipilimumab in sequence. The origin of this receptor is a human donor with melanoma. The DNA of the CDR3 is TGCGCCAGCAGCTTGGGACTAGCCCCCTACAATGAGCAGTTCTTC. Amino acid sequence: CASSLGLAPYNEQFF.